The TCR beta chain under discussion was sequenced for a study of cytomegalovirus exposure and HLA in healthy donors. Study-wide background: An early release of data contained approximately 80 million unique TCRs, which came from HLA-typed donors. Findings and caveats of the study: Segments of the TCR beta V type were, in most cases, productive about 90% or about 30% of the time in an earlier analysis.

The PCR had 60 Vbeta and 13 Jbeta primers. In the original workflow: In a later analysis, 70 million to 80 million unique TCR beta chains included roughly 11 million shared by two or more donors. The repertoire was sequenced with immunoSEQ multiplex PCR; TCRdb's copy has only in-frame clones and lacks some. V and J calls and clone size are those listed in that table; D and trimming were worked out from the DNA. Seen in this sample are nearly 35,000 clones; the ten most common clones hold around 3.3%. About this clone itself: Its antigen is still unknown.

Germline lookup yields CDR1 SEHNR and CDR2 FQNEAQ (reference sequence). This CDR3 region has 16 residues. V lost 1 base, J lost 1 base, and 4 bases stayed unmatched. The clonotype was recovered from a middle-aged woman in good health and CMV-seropositive. The chain has TRBV7-9 and TRBJ2-5, with 9 bases lining up with TRBD2. The sequencing input was PBMCs. The CDR3 sequence is CASSLGLAETQETQYF. The CDR3 DNA follows: TGTGCCAGCAGCTTAGGACTAGCGGAGACCCAAGAGACCCAGTACTTC.